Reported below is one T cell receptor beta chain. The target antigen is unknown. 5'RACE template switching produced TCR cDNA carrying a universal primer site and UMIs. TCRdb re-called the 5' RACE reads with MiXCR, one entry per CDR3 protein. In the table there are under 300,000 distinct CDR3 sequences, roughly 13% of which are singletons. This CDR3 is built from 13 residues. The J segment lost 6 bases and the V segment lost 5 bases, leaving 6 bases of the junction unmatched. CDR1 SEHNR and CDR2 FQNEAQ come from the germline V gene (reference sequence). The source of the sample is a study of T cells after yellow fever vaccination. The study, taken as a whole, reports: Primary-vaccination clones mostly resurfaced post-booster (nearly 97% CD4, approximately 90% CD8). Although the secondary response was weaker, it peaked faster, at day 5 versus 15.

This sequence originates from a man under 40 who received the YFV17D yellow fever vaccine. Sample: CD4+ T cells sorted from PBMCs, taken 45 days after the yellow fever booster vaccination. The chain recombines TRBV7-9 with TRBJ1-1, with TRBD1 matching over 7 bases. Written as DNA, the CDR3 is TGTGCCAGCAGCCTCGACAGGGTCTCTGAAGCTTTCTTT. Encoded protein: CASSLDRVSEAFF.